This TCR beta chain was observed in a study of cytomegalovirus exposure and HLA in healthy donors. Study-wide findings and caveats: Per published accounts, TCR beta sequences correctly predicted the HLA-A and HLA-B alleles of most subjects. TCR beta V segments were, for the most part, productive about 87% or about 30% of the time in an earlier analysis.

Comment on this clone: Its antigen is currently unknown.

Primers: 60 Vbeta forward and 13 Jbeta reverse. In the study's own analysis: Later reanalysis found 70 million to 95 million unique TCR beta chains, 10 million to 14 million of them shared. Using immunoSEQ multiplex PCR, the repertoire was profiled, and TCRdb retains in-frame clones only, with some absent. That table gives V, J and clone size, and the DNA gave D and trimming. The table lists more than 30,000 clones, with around 10% in the top ten. The CDR3 extends over 14 amino acids. CDR1 is ENHRY, CDR2 SYGVKD, per germline. Trimming removed 3 bases from V and 7 bases from J; junction bases left unmatched: 9.

This sequence joins TRBV10-3 and TRBJ2-7; 7 bases line up with TRBD1. Material for sequencing was PBMCs. The TCR sequence derives from a man aged 40-49 years in good health and CMV-seropositive. The CDR3 is CAISDFDRVDEQYF. The DNA for the CDR3 is TGTGCCATCAGTGATTTCGACAGGGTGGATGAGCAGTACTTC.